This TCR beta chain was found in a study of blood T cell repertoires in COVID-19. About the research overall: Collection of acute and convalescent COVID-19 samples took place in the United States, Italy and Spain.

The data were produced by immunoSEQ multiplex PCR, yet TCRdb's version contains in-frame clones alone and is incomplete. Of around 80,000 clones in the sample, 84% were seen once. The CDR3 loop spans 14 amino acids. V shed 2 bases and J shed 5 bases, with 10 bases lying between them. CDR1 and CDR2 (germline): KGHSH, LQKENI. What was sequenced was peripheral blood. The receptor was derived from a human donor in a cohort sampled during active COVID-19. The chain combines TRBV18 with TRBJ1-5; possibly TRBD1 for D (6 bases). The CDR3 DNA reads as TGTGCCAGCTCACCAACAGGGCGCGATCAGCCCCAGCATTTT. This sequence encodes CASSPTGRDQPQHF.